The T cell receptor (beta chain) under discussion was sequenced for a study of spatial heterogeneity in lung cancer. Study overall: The average appearance count of each unique TCR and UMI combination in raw reads was more than ten. Study-wide points: How many expanded intratumoral alpha and beta TCRs were present tracked the tumor mutation count, which was a count of nonsynonymous mutations.

This clonotype has a handful of counts. Its target is unknown. Every cDNA TCR molecule received its own unique molecular identifier. TCRdb analysed the 5' RACE reads with MiXCR anew, one entry per CDR3 protein. The profile shows around 100,000 distinct CDR3 sequences, 4% to 4.5% of them singletons. Described time point: sample taken at primary tumor resection. A total of around 76 untreated early-stage non-small cell lung cancer patients served as donors. TCRs were sequenced from unsorted whole RNA of tumor, nontumor lung or PBMC. Per germline, CDR1 MDHEN and CDR2 SYDVKM. The junction had 6 bases not matched to a gene; V was cut back by 8 bases and J by 1 base. The CDR3 loop spans 14 amino acids.

The sequences come from lung tumor tissue, collected at surgery. The clonotype comes from a male donor with early-stage non-small cell lung cancer. The chain is built from TRBV28 and TRBJ1-1; TRBD1 aligns across 8 bases. CDR3 coding DNA: TGTGCCAGCGGGCCGGGACAGGAGAACACTGAAGCTTTCTTT. Encoded protein: CASGPGQENTEAFF.